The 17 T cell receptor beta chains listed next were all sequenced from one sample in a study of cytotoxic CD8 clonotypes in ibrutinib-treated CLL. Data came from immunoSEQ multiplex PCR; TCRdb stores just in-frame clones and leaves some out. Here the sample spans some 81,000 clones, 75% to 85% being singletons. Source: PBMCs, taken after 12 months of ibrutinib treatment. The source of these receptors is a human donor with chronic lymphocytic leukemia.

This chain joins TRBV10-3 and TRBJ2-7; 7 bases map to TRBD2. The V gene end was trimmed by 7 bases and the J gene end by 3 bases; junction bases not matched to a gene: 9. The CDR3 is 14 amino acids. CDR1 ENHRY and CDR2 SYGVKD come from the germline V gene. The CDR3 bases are TGTGCCATCACTTCCGGGACTACCAACTACGAGCAGTACTTC. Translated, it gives CAITSGTTNYEQYF.

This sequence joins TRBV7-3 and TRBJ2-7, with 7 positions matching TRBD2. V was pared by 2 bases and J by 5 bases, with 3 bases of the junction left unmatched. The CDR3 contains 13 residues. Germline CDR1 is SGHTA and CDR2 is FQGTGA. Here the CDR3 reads CASSLVGGDEQYF. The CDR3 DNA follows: TGTGCCAGCAGCTTAGTGGGAGGGGACGAGCAGTACTTC.

The CDR3 here is CASSTWTSNEKLFF. CDR3 sequence (DNA): TGTGCCAGCAGCACCTGGACCAGTAATGAAAAACTGTTTTTT. This chain joins TRBV2 and TRBJ1-4; D remains unclear. Germline-derived CDR1 and CDR2 are SNHLY and FYNNEI. The CDR3 is made up of 14 amino acids. V dropped 6 bases and J dropped 4 bases, with 12 bases sitting between them.

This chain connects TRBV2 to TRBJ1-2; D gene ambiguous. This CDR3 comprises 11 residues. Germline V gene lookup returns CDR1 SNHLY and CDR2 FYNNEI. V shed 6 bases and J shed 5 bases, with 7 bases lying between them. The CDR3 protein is CASRLQYGYTF. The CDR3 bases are TGTGCCAGCAGGCTACAGTATGGCTACACCTTC.

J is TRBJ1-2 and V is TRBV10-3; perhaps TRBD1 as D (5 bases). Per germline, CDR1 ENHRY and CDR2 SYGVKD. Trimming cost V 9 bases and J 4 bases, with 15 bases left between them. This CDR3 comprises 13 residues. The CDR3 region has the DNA TGTGCCATTCGGAGCGGGGGGTTCTATGGCTACACCTTC. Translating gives CAIRSGGFYGYTF.

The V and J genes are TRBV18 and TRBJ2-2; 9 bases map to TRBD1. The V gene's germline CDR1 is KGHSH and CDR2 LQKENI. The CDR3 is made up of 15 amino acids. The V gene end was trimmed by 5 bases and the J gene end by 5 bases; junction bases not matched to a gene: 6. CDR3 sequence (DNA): TGTGCCAGCTCATTATCCGGGACAGGGACCGGGGAGCTGTTTTTT. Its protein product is CASSLSGTGTGELFF.

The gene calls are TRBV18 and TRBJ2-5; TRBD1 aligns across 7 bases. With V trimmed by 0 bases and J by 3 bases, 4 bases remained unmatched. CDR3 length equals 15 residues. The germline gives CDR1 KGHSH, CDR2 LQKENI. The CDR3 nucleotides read TGTGCCAGCTCACCACCAGGGGGCTCCGAAGAGACCCAGTACTTC. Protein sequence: CASSPPGGSEETQYF.

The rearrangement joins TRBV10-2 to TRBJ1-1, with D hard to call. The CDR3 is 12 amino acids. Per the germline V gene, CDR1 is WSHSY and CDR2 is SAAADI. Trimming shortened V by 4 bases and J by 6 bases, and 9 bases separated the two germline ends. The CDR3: CASSGPGAEAFF. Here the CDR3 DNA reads TGCGCCAGCAGTGGGCCCGGTGCTGAAGCTTTCTTT.

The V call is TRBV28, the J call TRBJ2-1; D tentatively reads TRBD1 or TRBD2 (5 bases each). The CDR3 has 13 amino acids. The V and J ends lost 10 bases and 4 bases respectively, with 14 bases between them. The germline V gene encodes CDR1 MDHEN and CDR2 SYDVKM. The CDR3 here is CATSTGLYNEQFF. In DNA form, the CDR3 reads TGTGCCACCTCGACGGGGCTGTACAATGAGCAGTTCTTC.

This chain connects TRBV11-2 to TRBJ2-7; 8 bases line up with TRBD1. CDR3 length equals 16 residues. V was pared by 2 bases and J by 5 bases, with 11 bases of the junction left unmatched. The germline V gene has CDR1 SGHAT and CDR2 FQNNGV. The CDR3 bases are TGTGCCAGCAGCTTATTGCAGGGGGCGGGTGCACACGAGCAGTACTTC. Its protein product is CASSLLQGAGAHEQYF.

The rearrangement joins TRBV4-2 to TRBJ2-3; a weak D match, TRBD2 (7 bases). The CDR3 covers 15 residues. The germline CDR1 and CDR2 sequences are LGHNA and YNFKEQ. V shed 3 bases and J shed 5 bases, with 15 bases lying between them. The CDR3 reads CASSQGGGAGDTQYF. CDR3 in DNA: TGTGCCAGCAGCCAGGGCGGGGGCGCGGGAGATACGCAGTATTTT.

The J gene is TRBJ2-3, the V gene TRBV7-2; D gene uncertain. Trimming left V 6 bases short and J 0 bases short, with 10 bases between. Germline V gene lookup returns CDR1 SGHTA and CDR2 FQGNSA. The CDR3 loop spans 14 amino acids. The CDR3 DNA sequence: TGTGCCAGCAGGTTGACACGGAGCACAGATACGCAGTATTTT. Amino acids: CASRLTRSTDTQYF. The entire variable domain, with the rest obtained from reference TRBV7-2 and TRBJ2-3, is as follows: GAGVSQSPSNKVTEKGKDVELRCDPISGHTALYWYRQSLGQGLEFLIYFQGNSAPDKSGLPSDRFSAERTGGSVSTLTIQRTQQEDSAVYLCASRLTRSTDTQYFGPGTRLTVL.

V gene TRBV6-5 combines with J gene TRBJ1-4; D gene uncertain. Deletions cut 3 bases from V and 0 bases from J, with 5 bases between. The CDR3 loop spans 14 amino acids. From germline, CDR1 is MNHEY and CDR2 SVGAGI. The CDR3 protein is CASSYGSTNEKLFF. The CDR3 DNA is TGTGCCAGCAGTTATGGGTCAACTAATGAAAAACTGTTTTTT.

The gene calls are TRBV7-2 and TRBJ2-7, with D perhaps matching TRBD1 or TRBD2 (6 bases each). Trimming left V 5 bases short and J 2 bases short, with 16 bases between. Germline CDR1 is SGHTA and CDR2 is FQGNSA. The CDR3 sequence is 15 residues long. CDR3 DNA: TGTGCCAGCAGCCCCGGCCGGGGGCGGACCTACGAGCAGTACTTC. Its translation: CASSPGRGRTYEQYF.

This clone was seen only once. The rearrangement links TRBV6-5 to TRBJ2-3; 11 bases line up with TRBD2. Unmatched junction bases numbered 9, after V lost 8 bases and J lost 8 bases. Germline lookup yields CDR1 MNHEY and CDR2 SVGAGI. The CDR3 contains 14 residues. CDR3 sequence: CASVASGGLGTQYF. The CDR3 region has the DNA TGTGCCAGCGTCGCTAGCGGGGGGTTGGGTACGCAGTATTTT.

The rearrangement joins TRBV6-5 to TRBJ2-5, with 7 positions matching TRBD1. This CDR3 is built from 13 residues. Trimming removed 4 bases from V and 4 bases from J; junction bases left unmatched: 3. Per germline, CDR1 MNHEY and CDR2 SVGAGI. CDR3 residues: CASSSRQGETQYF. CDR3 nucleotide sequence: TGTGCCAGCAGTTCCCGACAGGGAGAGACCCAGTACTTC.

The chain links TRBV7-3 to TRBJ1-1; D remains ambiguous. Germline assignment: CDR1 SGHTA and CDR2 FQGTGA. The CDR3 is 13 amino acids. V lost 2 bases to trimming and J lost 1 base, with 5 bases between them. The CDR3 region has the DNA TGTGCCAGCAGCTTAGTTGCGAACACTGAAGCTTTCTTT. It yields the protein CASSLVANTEAFF.